The present TCR beta chain was sequenced within a study of blood T cell repertoires in COVID-19. For the study at large: In each case, the material was cDNA or gDNA derived from T cells, B-cell-depleted T cells, or PBMCs.

In the original analysis: Reference gene primer amplification gave estimated nucleated cell counts. The data were produced by immunoSEQ multiplex PCR, yet TCRdb's version contains in-frame clones alone and is incomplete. Clone size and V and J calls were adopted from that table, with D and trimming inferred from the DNA. The sample lists about 160,000 clones; 88% were seen once. Categorization into cohorts depended on clinical history that participants reported. The clonotype was recovered from a woman aged 50 to 60 who had recovered from COVID-19. The sequencing sample was made of PBMCs or T cells enriched from blood (not recorded which).

The CDR3 is CASSGTRTGNSPLHF. The CDR3, as DNA: TGTGCCAGCAGTGGGACGAGGACAGGGAATTCACCCCTCCACTTT. The J gene is TRBJ1-6, the V gene TRBV2, with 8 bases lining up with TRBD1. The V gene's germline CDR1 is SNHLY and CDR2 FYNNEI. The V and J ends lost 4 bases and 7 bases, in that order; junction bases with no gene match: 6. CDR3 length equals 15 residues.